Shown below are 14 T cell receptor beta chains from a single sample sequenced in a study of CD8 T cells in ankylosing spondylitis (dated by TCRdb to about 2017). Results the study describes overall, beyond this receptor: A TCR beta motif made up of several highly homologous amino acid variants appeared to be characteristic of blood from ankylosing spondylitis patients.

These TCRs' antigens remain unknown. The library relied on 5' RACE. The sequencer was an Illumina HiSeq 2500. Using fastp trimming at Q25 and MiXCR clonotype assembly, TCRdb reanalyzed the public sequencing data and kept in-frame beta chains. CDR3 protein sequences are deduplicated, and each keeps its most common genes and DNA. The sample records 800,000 to 900,000 distinct CDR3 sequences, around 11% of which are singletons. Approximately 0.46% of the sample rests with the top ten. The source material was blood, either unsorted or a sorted T cell fraction (not recorded which). These receptor sequences come from a male donor with ankylosing spondylitis.

This clonotype has more than one count but fewer than ten. This chain links TRBV5-1 with TRBJ2-5; no clear D. This CDR3 comprises 13 residues. Trimming removed 0 bases from V and 5 bases from J, with 8 bases in between. Germline V gives CDR1 SGHRS, CDR2 YFSETQ. The CDR3 coding sequence is TGCGCCAGCAGCTTGGAGCCACGGGAGACCCAGTACTTC. The encoded protein is CASSLEPRETQYF.

V and J are TRBV7-2 and TRBJ2-4; TRBD1 aligns across 10 bases. V trimming: 3 bases; J trimming: 5 bases; junction bases outside the gene matches: 4. The length of the CDR3 is 15 residues. Germline CDR1 SGHTA, CDR2 FQGNSA. CDR3 residues: CASSLWGTGENIQYF. The DNA of the CDR3 is TGTGCCAGCAGCTTGTGGGGGACAGGGGAAAACATTCAGTACTTC.

This clonotype was seen ten or more times. This chain joins TRBV6-6 and TRBJ2-2; D perhaps matches TRBD2 (5 bases). With 6 bases removed from V and 5 bases from J, the gap between germline ends came to 10 bases. CDR3 length: 13 amino acids. The germline CDR1 and CDR2 sequences are MNHNY and SVGAGI (reference sequence). The CDR3 is CASRLVGTGELFF. The CDR3, as DNA: TGTGCCAGCAGACTAGTGGGGACCGGGGAGCTGTTTTTT.

This clonotype occurred a few times. The chain employs TRBV20-1 and TRBJ1-1; D possibly corresponds to TRBD1 (5 bases). This CDR3 contains 12 residues. Germline V lookup: CDR1 DFQATT, CDR2 SNEGSKA (reference sequence). V shed 1 base and J shed 7 bases, with 10 bases lying between them. The DNA of the CDR3 is TGCAGTGCTAGAGGGGACCGCGATGAAGCTTTCTTT. It is translated as CSARGDRDEAFF.

This clonotype was found a few times. This rearrangement joins TRBV12-3 or TRBV12-4 to TRBJ2-7, with 7 bases lining up with TRBD2. After removal of 3 bases from V and 2 bases from J, the junction contained 4 bases not matched to a gene. The CDR3 extends over 14 amino acids. The CDR3 bases are TGTGCCAGCAGTTTCTGGGGGGGGACCTACGAGCAGTACTTC. Protein sequence: CASSFWGGTYEQYF.

Many counts were recorded for this clonotype. The chain employs TRBV20-1 and TRBJ2-1, with 9 bases that match TRBD2. In germline, CDR1 is DFQATT, CDR2 SNEGSKA (reference sequence). The J segment lost 10 bases and the V segment lost 1 base, leaving 8 bases of the junction unmatched. The CDR3 runs to 14 residues. The CDR3 sequence is CSARVGSGSGEQFF. The CDR3 region has the DNA TGCAGTGCTAGAGTTGGTAGCGGGAGTGGGGAGCAGTTCTTC.

There are a few counts of this clonotype. CDR3 DNA sequence: TGCAGTGCTAGGAACTACCGGACCCCCTCTAATGAGGAACTGTTTTTT. It translates to CSARNYRTPSNEELFF. The gene calls are TRBV20-1 and TRBJ1-4, with no clear D. V was cut by 3 bases and J by 12 bases, with 26 bases left in between. Per germline, CDR1 DFQATT and CDR2 SNEGSKA (reference sequence). The CDR3 runs 16 residues.

A few counts support this clonotype. The genes are TRBV10-3 and TRBJ1-2, with 8 bases lining up with TRBD1. The CDR3 sequence is 17 residues long. CDR1 is ENHRY, CDR2 SYGVKD, per germline. Germline trimming cut 2 bases from V and 2 bases from J; bases unmatched to any gene: 10. This CDR3 is CAISENDIRDRNYGYTF. The CDR3, as DNA: TGTGCCATCAGTGAGAATGATATCCGGGACAGGAACTATGGCTACACCTTC.

There are a few counts of this clonotype. The chain is built from TRBV4-3 and TRBJ2-1, with a possible D match to TRBD1 (5 bases). The CDR3 has 13 amino acids. Germline CDR1 reads LGHNA; CDR2 reads YSLEER. V lost 3 bases and J 10 bases, leaving 13 bases between the germline ends. The CDR3 is CASSHTGSREQFF. The CDR3 DNA is TGCGCCAGCAGCCACACAGGCTCACGGGAGCAGTTCTTC.

This clonotype was recorded a few times. This chain uses TRBV20-1 with TRBJ2-7; TRBD2 is a possible D gene (8 bases). Trimming took off 6 bases at V and 0 bases at J, with 15 bases between the two ends. Per the germline V gene, CDR1 is DFQATT and CDR2 is SNEGSKA (reference sequence). The CDR3 is 14 amino acids. The CDR3 here is CSAPRGTSSYEQYF. The CDR3 nucleotides are TGCAGTGCCCCCAGGGGGACTAGCTCCTACGAGCAGTACTTC.

The chain couples TRBV20-1 to TRBJ1-1; D is ambiguous. V dropped 5 bases and J dropped 1 base, with 14 bases sitting between them. Germline V gene lookup returns CDR1 DFQATT and CDR2 SNEGSKA (reference sequence). This CDR3 has 14 residues. The CDR3 DNA reads as TGCAGTGCTGGACCCCCCGCAGCGAACACTGAAGCTTTCTTT. It is translated as CSAGPPAANTEAFF.

This clonotype showed up many times. The chain carries TRBV12-3 or TRBV12-4 and TRBJ1-2; D might be TRBD1 (5 bases). Trimming took off 1 base at V and 5 bases at J, with 14 bases between the two ends. The CDR3 totals 15 residues. The CDR3 DNA reads as TGTGCCAGCAGTTTAGGTCAGGGAATCCAGTATGGCTACACCTTC. Protein sequence: CASSLGQGIQYGYTF.

This clonotype was observed a handful of times. This rearrangement joins TRBV18 to TRBJ2-7, with D perhaps matching TRBD1 (6 bases). The germline V gene encodes CDR1 KGHSH and CDR2 LQKENI. The CDR3 is 15 residues long. Between the trimmed V and J ends, which lost 2 bases and 4 bases, there was a span of 15 bases. CDR3 in amino acids: CASSPSRDNPYEQYF. The DNA for the CDR3 is TGTGCCAGCTCACCATCCCGGGACAACCCTTACGAGCAGTACTTC. Full variable domain (missing parts from reference TRBV18 and TRBJ2-7): NAGVMQNPRHLVRRRGQEARLRCSPMKGHSHVYWYRQLPEEGLKFMVYLQKENIIDESGMPKERFSAEFPKEGPSILRIQQVVRGDSAAYFCASSPSRDNPYEQYFGPGTRLTVT.

This clonotype was observed at least ten times. The rearrangement uses TRBV6-1 and TRBJ2-1; D is perhaps TRBD1 or TRBD2 (6 bases each). V dropped 6 bases and J dropped 7 bases, with 13 bases sitting between them. This CDR3 region has 13 residues. Germline V gene lookup returns CDR1 MNHNS and CDR2 SASEGT. CDR3 bases: TGTGCCAGCAGCCCACTAGGGGGGAATGAGCAGTTCTTC. Protein sequence: CASSPLGGNEQFF.